The entry that follows covers one T cell receptor (beta chain) sequence. Its antigen is undetermined. A multiplex PCR was run with 60 Vbeta primers and 13 Jbeta primers. This table comes from immunoSEQ multiplex PCR, and its TCRdb copy is limited to in-frame clones, with some not included. The sample lists around 100,000 clones, 74% occurring once. This sample stems from a study of cytomegalovirus exposure and HLA in healthy donors. Study-wide results and caveats: Within a later analysis, the majority of CMV-associated TCR beta chains appeared HLA-restricted. Accurate prediction of most subjects' HLA-A and HLA-B alleles from TCR beta sequences was reported. By HLA locus, TCR association rates varied in a later analysis, with DRB1 showing the most and HLA-C the fewest.

Participants comprised healthy donors of bone marrow. The CDR3 is 14 residues long. Germline lookup yields CDR1 MDHEN and CDR2 SYDVKM. The trim removed 4 bases at V and 5 bases at J, leaving 7 bases unmatched. The sample taken for sequencing was PBMCs. The sequence was collected from a man in his fifties in good health and CMV-seropositive. This rearrangement joins TRBV28 to TRBJ2-7, with TRBD2 matching over 8 bases. CDR3 sequence reads: CASSSRTSWDEQYF. The DNA for the CDR3 is TGTGCCAGCAGTTCTCGGACTAGCTGGGACGAGCAGTACTTC. The variable domain in full, with the rest retrieved from reference TRBV28 and TRBJ2-7, is DVKVTQSSRYLVKRTGEKVFLECVQDMDHENMFWYRQDPGLGLRLIYFSYDVKMKEKGDIPEGYSVSREKKERFSLILESASTNQTSMYLCASSSRTSWDEQYFGPGTRLTVT.